This passage covers 9 T cell receptor beta chains from one sample sequenced in a study of tissue T cells after allogeneic stem cell transplantation. Here immunoSEQ multiplex PCR was the method, and the copy in TCRdb shows in-frame clones only, minus some. Here the sample spans almost 2,500 clones, more than 55% being singletons. Input material: gut tissue. The receptors stem from a female BALB/c mouse in good health. This mouse strain has H2-d as its MHC haplotype.

On this clone: The gene names given are mouse names. The missing CDR3 end, 1 residue past where the read stops, is filled in from the germline J gene. The J gene is TRBJ2-4, the V gene TRBV13-1; 7 nucleotides align to TRBD1. In germline, CDR1 is NSHNY, CDR2 SYGAGN. V shed 3 bases, J shed 6 bases, and the junction held 4 bases outside the gene matches. This CDR3 contains 13 residues. This chain's CDR3 is CASSASQGNTLYF. The sequenced CDR3 bases are TGTGCCAGCAGTGCTTCACAGGGGAACACCTTGTAC.

As to this clone: Genes and germline come from the mouse. The read ends 1 residue before the CDR3 terminus; that terminus is restored from the germline J gene. V usage is TRBV5 and J usage is TRBJ2-3; D is unclear. This CDR3 region has 15 residues. V lost 0 bases to trimming and J lost 0 bases, with 7 bases between them. CDR1 is LGHNA and CDR2 is YNLKQL in the germline V gene (reference sequence). CDR3 loop: CASSQDLDSAETLYF. The DNA read from the CDR3 is TGTGCCAGCAGCCAAGATCTCGACAGTGCAGAAACGCTGTAT.

A remark on this clone: Mouse names are used for the genes. The read ends 1 residue before the CDR3 terminus; that terminus is restored from the germline J gene. The chain recombines TRBV13-2 with TRBJ2-5, with D tentatively TRBD1 (6 bases). Germline values: CDR1 NNHNN, CDR2 SYGAGS (reference sequence). The CDR3 is 16 amino acids. Trimming left V 0 bases short and J 0 bases short, with 11 bases between. The CDR3 loop is CASGDGDKFNQDTQYF. The part of the CDR3 DNA that was read is TGTGCCAGCGGTGATGGGGACAAGTTTAACCAAGACACCCAGTAC.

This clone has just a few counts. Gene names are mouse gene names. The part of the CDR3 DNA that was read is TGTGCTAGCAGACACAGGGTTAACAACCAGGCTCCGCTT. Residues: CASRHRVNNQAPL. In full, the CDR3 reads CASRHRVNNQAPLF. This chain uses TRBV29 with TRBJ1-5, with a weak D call TRBD1 (6 bases). The read terminates 1 residue ahead of where the CDR3 ends, so the germline J gene completes it. The germline V and J ends were trimmed by 6 bases and 0 bases, with 9 bases remaining between them. In germline, CDR1 is MSHET, CDR2 SYDVDS. This CDR3 is 14 amino acids long. Drawing the rest from reference TRBV29 and TRBJ1-5, the complete variable domain is DMKVTQMPRYLIKRMGENVLLECGQDMSHETMYWYRQDPGLGLQLIYISYDVDSNSEGDIPKGYRVSRKKREHFSLILDSAKTNQTSVYFCASRHRVNNQAPLFGEGTRLSVL.

Worth noting for this clone: Here the gene names and germline are mouse. Read sequence stops 1 residue before the CDR3 end, and the germline J gene provides the missing end. The chain has TRBV29 and TRBJ2-2, with TRBD1 matching 9 bases. In germline, CDR1 is MSHET, CDR2 SYDVDS. V dropped 6 bases and J dropped 0; count of bases not matched to a gene: 2. The length of the CDR3 is 15 residues. CDR3 sequence: CASRRQGANTGQLYF. CDR3 DNA, as far as it was read: TGTGCTAGCAGAAGACAGGGGGCAAACACCGGGCAGCTCTAC. The whole variable domain, remainder taken from reference TRBV29 and TRBJ2-2, is DMKVTQMPRYLIKRMGENVLLECGQDMSHETMYWYRQDPGLGLQLIYISYDVDSNSEGDIPKGYRVSRKKREHFSLILDSAKTNQTSVYFCASRRQGANTGQLYFGEGSKLTVL.

Only a few counts were recorded for this clone. Gene names refer to mouse genes. The read ends 1 residue shy of where the CDR3 ends; the end is completed using the germline J gene. The V and J genes are TRBV13-2 and TRBJ2-5; 12 bases line up with TRBD2. The CDR3 spans 16 residues. Germline V gives CDR1 NNHNN, CDR2 SYGAGS (reference sequence). With V trimmed by 1 base and J by 2 bases, 2 bases remained unmatched. The DNA read from the CDR3 is TGTGCCAGCGGTGATTTGGACTGGGGGGGCCAAGACACCCAGTAC. Its protein product is CASGDLDWGGQDTQY. The complete CDR3 protein is CASGDLDWGGQDTQYF.

A word on this clone: Any gene name here is a mouse gene name. The CDR3 goes on 1 residue after the read ends, and that part is filled in from the germline J gene. At the DNA level, this CDR3 is encoded by other sequences in the same sample as well. The genes are TRBV19 and TRBJ1-2; 9 positions match TRBD1. The V and J ends lost 5 bases and 0 bases, in that order; junction bases with no gene match: 2. CDR3 length: 14 residues. In germline, CDR1 is FNHDT, CDR2 SITEND (reference sequence). The CDR3 bases that were read are TGTGCCAGCAGCCGGGACAGGGCAAACTCCGACTACACC. Its protein is CASSRDRANSDYT. The whole CDR3 is CASSRDRANSDYTF.

This clone has only a few counts. Mouse gene names and germline throughout. The read terminates 1 residue ahead of where the CDR3 ends, so the germline J gene completes it. The rearrangement links TRBV13-1 to TRBJ2-7; TRBD2 matches 7 bases. CDR1 and CDR2 from the germline V gene are NSHNY and SYGAGN. The ends lost 5 bases at V and 4 bases at J; junction bases unmatched: 6. This CDR3 comprises 13 residues. CDR3 DNA, as far as it was read: TGTGCCAGCAGGCCGCTGGGGGTATATGAACAGTAC. The encoded protein is CASRPLGVYEQY. The entire CDR3 is CASRPLGVYEQYF.

Notes on this clone: Germline and genes: mouse. The CDR3 goes on 1 residue after the read ends, and that part is filled in from the germline J gene. The chain uses TRBV2 and TRBJ1-6; 9 nucleotides align to TRBD1. TRBJ1-6 is known as an ORF, though its function is uncertain. The CDR3 is 16 residues long. J lost 4 bases, V lost 1 base, and 2 bases had no gene match. The germline V gene has CDR1 LGHNA and CDR2 YSYQKL. The CDR3 sequence is CASSQAGTGYNSPLYF. The covered CDR3 bases are TGTGCCAGCAGCCAAGCCGGGACAGGGTATAATTCGCCCCTCTAC.